These 8 T cell receptor beta chains originate from one sample sequenced in a study of blood T cell repertoires in COVID-19. Generated by immunoSEQ multiplex PCR, the TCRdb table keeps only in-frame clones and is missing some. Among about 33,000 clones listed, 80% to 90% were seen once. Material for sequencing was peripheral blood. The source is a woman over 75 with active or convalescent COVID-19.

Turning to this clone: Other DNA sequences from this sample encode an identical CDR3 as well. The chain employs TRBV3-1 (or the pseudogene TRBV3-2) and TRBJ1-1, with TRBD1 as a possible D gene (5 bases). This CDR3 region has 14 residues. Germline values: CDR1 LGHDT, CDR2 YNNKEL (reference sequence). Trimming took 1 base from V and 2 from J, leaving 8 bases between them. CDR3 in DNA: TGTGCCAGCAGCCAAGGGGGGGTTAACACTGAAGCTTTCTTT. It specifies CASSQGGVNTEAFF.

The chain employs TRBV28 and TRBJ1-2; D may be TRBD1 (6 bases). Germline assignment: CDR1 MDHEN and CDR2 SYDVKM. V shed 4 bases and J shed 8 bases, with 20 bases lying between them. This CDR3 is 15 amino acids long. CDR3 DNA sequence: TGTGCCAGCAGTTCACCCCACGGACAGAATTACGGCTACACCTTC. This sequence encodes CASSSPHGQNYGYTF.

This chain links TRBV7-9 with TRBJ1-4; TRBD1 is a possible D gene (6 bases). Germline V lookup: CDR1 SEHNR, CDR2 FQNEAQ (reference sequence). This CDR3 contains 15 residues. The V end lost 6 bases, the J end lost 8 bases, and 19 bases lay between the germline ends. CDR3: CASSPTAGAWEKLFF. CDR3 in DNA: TGTGCCAGCAGTCCCACCGCAGGGGCATGGGAAAAACTGTTTTTT.

The rearrangement joins TRBV19 to TRBJ1-2; possible D gene TRBD1, 6 bases. V shed 6 bases and J shed 2 bases, with 13 bases lying between them. The CDR3 is 14 residues long. Germline V gene sequence: CDR1 LNHDA, CDR2 SQIVND (reference sequence). CDR3 amino acids: CASSGRGENYGYTF. DNA for the CDR3: TGTGCCAGTAGCGGGAGGGGGGAAAACTATGGCTACACCTTC.

The rearrangement uses TRBV4-1 and TRBJ2-7; 7 nucleotides line up with TRBD2. Germline loops: CDR1 MGHRA, CDR2 YSYEKL. The CDR3 extends over 16 amino acids. Trimming took 6 bases from V and 6 from J; bases not matched to a gene: 17. The CDR3 is CASRQQVAWSGGEQYF. The CDR3 coding sequence is TGCGCCAGCAGGCAGCAGGTAGCGTGGTCGGGAGGCGAGCAGTACTTC.

The chain couples TRBV27 to TRBJ1-4; D remains unclear. V gave up 2 bases and J gave up 12 bases, with 13 bases separating them. This CDR3 is built from 13 residues. The V gene's germline CDR1 is MNHEY and CDR2 SMNVEV (reference sequence). The DNA of the CDR3 is TGTGCCAGCAGTTTAGGGCCCCTCGGGGAACTGTTTTTT. This gives the protein CASSLGPLGELFF.

V is TRBV25-1 and J is TRBJ2-2, with D possibly TRBD1 on 5 matching bases. This CDR3 region has 14 residues. CDR1 MGHDK and CDR2 SYGVNS come from the germline V gene. V lost 5 bases and J lost 0, with 7 bases in between. CDR3 loop: CASSRTSNTGELFF. As DNA, the CDR3 is TGTGCCAGCAGTAGGACATCGAACACCGGGGAGCTGTTTTTT.

This CDR3 reads CASSRAGGLYEQYF. DNA for the CDR3: TGTGCCAGCTCACGTGCAGGGGGCCTCTACGAGCAGTACTTC. The chain joins TRBV18 to TRBJ2-7, with 8 bases lining up with TRBD1. The V and J ends lost 4 bases and 3 bases, in that order; junction bases with no gene match: 5. Germline values: CDR1 KGHSH, CDR2 LQKENI. The CDR3 contains 14 residues.